This entry lists 24 T cell receptor beta chains sequenced from one sample in a study of blood T cell repertoires in COVID-19. TCRdb's table, derived via immunoSEQ multiplex PCR, lists solely in-frame clones and lacks some. Among fewer than 450,000 clones listed, around 88% were seen once. Material for sequencing was peripheral blood. The receptors come from a woman aged 50 to 60 with COVID-19, enrolled during active disease.

The rearrangement uses TRBV19 and TRBJ1-2; 9 bases map to TRBD1. Germline-derived CDR1 and CDR2 are LNHDA and SQIVND (reference sequence). This CDR3 spans 15 amino acids. Trimming took 5 bases from V and 0 from J; bases not matched to a gene: 4. The CDR3 DNA sequence: TGTGCCAGTAGTGGGGGGACAGGGTCTAACTATGGCTACACCTTC. This encodes CASSGGTGSNYGYTF. The variable domain in full, completed from reference TRBV19 and TRBJ1-2, reads DGGITQSPKYLFRKEGQNVTLSCEQNLNHDAMYWYRQDPGQGLRLIYYSQIVNDFQKGDIAEGYSVSREKKESFPLTVTSAQKNPTAFYLCASSGGTGSNYGYTFGSGTRLTVV.

The CDR3 sequence is CASSLATGIEKLFF. In DNA form, the CDR3 reads TGCGCCAGCAGCTTGGCAACGGGGATTGAAAAACTGTTTTTT. The rearrangement uses TRBV5-1 and TRBJ1-4; no definite D call. In germline, CDR1 is SGHRS, CDR2 YFSETQ. Between the trimmed V and J ends, which lost 0 bases and 7 bases, there was a span of 10 bases. This CDR3 region has 14 residues.

The chain recombines TRBV15 with TRBJ1-2, with D possibly TRBD1 on 5 matching bases. Trimming removed 5 bases at V and 6 bases at J, with 22 bases between. Germline assignment: CDR1 LNHNV and CDR2 YYDKDF (reference sequence). The CDR3 loop spans 16 amino acids. The CDR3 coding sequence is TGTGCCACCAGCGGGATCAAATTCAGGGATGGTAATGGCTACACCTTC. Translating it yields CATSGIKFRDGNGYTF.

The chain is built from TRBV19 and TRBJ2-7; 9 positions match TRBD1. The CDR3 length is 17 residues. V shed 4 bases and J 6 bases; nucleotides not matched to a gene: 16. Germline V gene sequence: CDR1 LNHDA, CDR2 SQIVND (reference sequence). Written as DNA, the CDR3 is TGTGCCAGTAGTAAAGGGGCCCCCGGGACAGGGTCTTTCGAGCAGTACTTC. Protein sequence: CASSKGAPGTGSFEQYF.

This clone was found once. The chain uses TRBV6-4 and TRBJ1-5; tentatively, D is TRBD1 (6 bases). Germline CDR1 MRHNA, CDR2 SNTAGT. This CDR3 is 12 amino acids long. The V and J ends lost 8 bases and 5 bases respectively, with 10 bases between them. This CDR3 is CASGAGDQPQHF. Written as DNA, the CDR3 is TGTGCCAGCGGGGCAGGGGATCAGCCCCAGCATTTT.

The J gene is TRBJ1-6, the V gene TRBV15; 11 positions match TRBD1. V lost 1 base to trimming and J lost 10 bases; unmatched junction nucleotides: 9. The CDR3 spans 17 residues. CDR1 is LNHNV, CDR2 YYDKDF, per germline (reference sequence). CDR3 in amino acids: CATSRALGTGGWSPLHF. In nucleotides, the CDR3 is TGTGCCACCAGCAGAGCCCTAGGGACAGGGGGGTGGTCACCCCTCCACTTT.

The count of this clone is one. The V gene is TRBV27, the J gene TRBJ2-7, with D maybe TRBD2 (6 bases). Germline assignment: CDR1 MNHEY and CDR2 SMNVEV (reference sequence). Trimming shortened V by 3 bases and J by 0 bases, and 12 bases separated the two germline ends. The CDR3 sequence is 15 residues long. For the CDR3, the DNA is TGTGCCAGCAGTTTCGGCGCGGGGAACTCCTACGAGCAGTACTTC. This translates into CASSFGAGNSYEQYF.

V usage is TRBV19 and J usage is TRBJ1-6; D may be TRBD1 (5 bases). Germline CDR1 LNHDA, CDR2 SQIVND (reference sequence). Trimming removed 4 bases from V and 14 bases from J, with 15 bases in between. The CDR3 has 13 amino acids. CDR3 nucleotide sequence: TGTGCCAGTAGTAGCGGGAGGGGTCTAACCCTCCACTTT. The encoded protein is CASSSGRGLTLHF.

The gene calls are TRBV6-1 and TRBJ1-5; 7 nucleotides line up with TRBD1. Germline values: CDR1 MNHNS, CDR2 SASEGT. V lost 1 base to trimming and J lost 6 bases; unmatched junction nucleotides: 6. This CDR3 region has 15 residues. In DNA form, the CDR3 reads TGTGCCAGCAGTGAAGTTCAGACAGGGAGTCAGCCCCAGCATTTT. This codes for CASSEVQTGSQPQHF.

The V and J genes are TRBV5-1 and TRBJ1-2, with 9 bases fitting TRBD1. CDR1 is SGHRS, CDR2 YFSETQ, per germline. V gave up 2 bases and J gave up 6 bases; unmatched junction bases: 5. CDR3 length: 14 residues. As DNA, the CDR3 is TGCGCCAGCAGCTTTTGGACAGGGGATGATGGCTACACCTTC. The encoded protein is CASSFWTGDDGYTF.

V gene TRBV11-2 combines with J gene TRBJ1-1; 7 nucleotides agree with TRBD1. The CDR3 totals 18 residues. With V trimmed by 2 bases and J by 4 bases, 16 bases remained unmatched. CDR1 is SGHAT and CDR2 is FQNNGV in the germline V gene. The chain's CDR3 is CASSLKRRTGQLFTEAFF. The CDR3, as DNA: TGTGCCAGCAGCTTAAAAAGACGGACAGGACAGTTATTCACTGAAGCTTTCTTT.

This clone was seen only a few times. The V call is TRBV2, the J call TRBJ2-3, with 9 bases that match TRBD2. This CDR3 is built from 15 residues. Germline CDR1 is SNHLY and CDR2 is FYNNEI. J lost 0 bases, V lost 7 bases, and 5 bases had no gene match. CDR3 nucleotides: TGTGCCAGCAATCCAAGCGGGGGGAGCACAGATACGCAGTATTTT. Protein product: CASNPSGGSTDTQYF.

This clone has just a few counts. DNA for the CDR3: TGCAGTGCTAGTAAAGGGACAGCCGGCAATGAGCAGTTCTTC. It encodes CSASKGTAGNEQFF. The chain links TRBV20-1 to TRBJ2-1, with 7 positions matching TRBD1. This CDR3 spans 14 amino acids. Germline V gene lookup returns CDR1 DFQATT and CDR2 SNEGSKA (reference sequence). The J segment lost 6 bases and the V segment lost 3 bases, leaving 8 bases of the junction unmatched.

This chain connects TRBV29-1 to TRBJ1-4, with D tentatively TRBD1 (6 bases). Trimming pared 5 bases from V and 5 bases from J, leaving 15 bases between. CDR1 is SQVTM, CDR2 ANQGSEA, per germline. The CDR3 consists of 14 residues. CDR3: CSVRRTAVNEKLFF. Here the CDR3 DNA reads TGCAGCGTTAGAAGGACAGCCGTAAATGAAAAACTGTTTTTT.

CDR3 DNA sequence: TGTGCCAGTAGTATGGGACAGTACACTGAAGCTTTCTTT. This gives the protein CASSMGQYTEAFF. This chain links TRBV19 with TRBJ1-1; 7 bases agree with TRBD1. The V and J ends lost 3 bases and 3 bases, in that order; junction bases with no gene match: 1. The CDR3 loop spans 13 amino acids. Germline-derived CDR1 and CDR2 are LNHDA and SQIVND (reference sequence).

The chain links TRBV19 to TRBJ1-2, with 8 bases that match TRBD1. Per germline, CDR1 LNHDA and CDR2 SQIVND (reference sequence). Losses at the gene ends were 7 bases for V and 6 bases for J; bases not matched to a gene: 7. CDR3 size: 13 residues. CDR3 loop: CASNRQGMDGYTF. CDR3 sequence (DNA): TGTGCCAGTAATCGACAGGGGATGGATGGCTACACCTTC.

This clone has a single count. The genes are TRBV30 and TRBJ2-1; no clear D gene. V gave up 3 bases and J gave up 0 bases, with 12 bases separating them. In germline, CDR1 is GTSNPN, CDR2 SVGIG (reference sequence). This CDR3 is 15 amino acids long. Here the CDR3 reads CAWSSLVSSYNEQFF. The CDR3 coding sequence is TGTGCCTGGAGCAGTCTAGTAAGCTCCTACAATGAGCAGTTCTTC.

The chain combines TRBV19 with TRBJ2-2; TRBD1 aligns across 10 bases. Trimming cost V 7 bases and J 7 bases; bases outside gene matches: 9. This CDR3 spans 15 amino acids. Germline V lookup: CDR1 LNHDA, CDR2 SQIVND (reference sequence). In DNA, the CDR3 is TGTGCCAGTACCGCTGGACAGGGGGTGGGCGGGGAGCTGTTTTTT. It is translated as CASTAGQGVGGELFF.

The chain recombines TRBV5-4 with TRBJ1-2; a possible D gene is TRBD1 (6 bases). Germline CDR1 is SGHNT and CDR2 is YYREEE (reference sequence). V dropped 4 bases and J dropped 8 bases, with 12 bases sitting between them. There are 12 residues in the CDR3. The CDR3 DNA follows: TGTGCCAGCAGCCTCGGGGGGCGGGGCTACACCTTC. Its protein product is CASSLGGRGYTF.

The chain links TRBV6-5 to TRBJ2-1; a weak D match, TRBD1 (7 bases). V lost 5 bases to trimming and J lost 8 bases, with 16 bases between them. Germline V gene sequence: CDR1 MNHEY, CDR2 SVGAGI. The CDR3 consists of 14 residues. The CDR3 protein is CASSLQGGKDEQFF. The CDR3 region has the DNA TGTGCCAGCAGTCTCCAGGGGGGTAAGGATGAGCAGTTCTTC.

The chain joins TRBV4-1 to TRBJ2-6, with D tentatively TRBD2 (6 bases). The V gene's germline CDR1 is MGHRA and CDR2 YSYEKL. The CDR3 sequence is 15 residues long. V shed 2 bases and J shed 7 bases, with 12 bases lying between them. The DNA for the CDR3 is TGCGCCAGCAGCCAACCGGGGGTGGGAGCCAACGTCCTGACTTTC. Its protein is CASSQPGVGANVLTF.

This CDR3 reads CASSRQGLDEQYF. CDR3 nucleotide sequence: TGTGCCAGCAGCCGACAGGGTCTCGACGAGCAGTACTTC. The chain uses TRBV11-2 and TRBJ2-7, with 7 positions matching TRBD1. This CDR3 region has 13 residues. V shed 5 bases, J shed 5 bases, and the junction held 6 bases outside the gene matches. The germline gives CDR1 SGHAT, CDR2 FQNNGV. Drawing the rest from reference TRBV11-2 and TRBJ2-7, the complete variable domain is EAGVAQSPRYKIIEKRQSVAFWCNPISGHATLYWYQQILGQGPKLLIQFQNNGVVDDSQLPKDRFSAERLKGVDSTLKIQPAKLEDSAVYLCASSRQGLDEQYFGPGTRLTVT.

This sequence joins TRBV30 and TRBJ1-2, with a tentative D call TRBD1 (6 bases). Germline CDR1 and CDR2: GTSNPN and SVGIG (reference sequence). V lost 4 bases and J lost 8, with 14 bases in between. The CDR3 runs to 12 residues. The CDR3, as DNA: TGTGCCTGGAACCGGGACACTGGAGGCTACACCTTC. Translation: CAWNRDTGGYTF.

The chain links TRBV12-3 or TRBV12-4 to TRBJ1-6; a weak D match, TRBD1 (5 bases). The CDR3 runs 13 residues. Trimming stripped 6 bases from V and 10 bases from J, with 13 bases between. The CDR3 reads CASSSTEYSPLHF. The CDR3 DNA sequence: TGTGCCAGCAGCTCGACAGAGTACTCACCCCTCCACTTT.